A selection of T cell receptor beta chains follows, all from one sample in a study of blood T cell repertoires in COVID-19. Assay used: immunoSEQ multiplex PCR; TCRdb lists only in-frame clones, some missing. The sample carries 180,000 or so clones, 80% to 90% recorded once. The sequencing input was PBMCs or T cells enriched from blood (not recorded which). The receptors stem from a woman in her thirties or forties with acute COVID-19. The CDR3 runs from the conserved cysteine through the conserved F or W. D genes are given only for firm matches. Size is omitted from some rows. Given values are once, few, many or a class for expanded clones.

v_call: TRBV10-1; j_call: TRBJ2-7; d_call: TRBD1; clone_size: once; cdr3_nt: TGCGCCAGCAACGCCGGGACAGGCTATGACGAGCAGTACTTC; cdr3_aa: CASNAGTGYDEQYF
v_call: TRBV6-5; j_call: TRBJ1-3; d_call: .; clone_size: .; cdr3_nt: TGTGCCAGCAGTTACGGTCAGGGATTGAAAGGAAACACCATATATTTT; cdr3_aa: CASSYGQGLKGNTIYF
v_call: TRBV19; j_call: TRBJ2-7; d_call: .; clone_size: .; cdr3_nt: TGTGCCAGTAGTCCGGGAGCTTACGAGCAGTACTTC; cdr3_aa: CASSPGAYEQYF
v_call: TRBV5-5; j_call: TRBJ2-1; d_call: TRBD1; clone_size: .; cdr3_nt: TGTGCCAGCAGCCTAAGGACAGGTTTCGATGAGCAGTTCTTC; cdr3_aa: CASSLRTGFDEQFF
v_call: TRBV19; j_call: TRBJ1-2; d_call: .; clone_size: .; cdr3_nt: TGTGCCAGTAGTACATCCTACAGGGTTGGCTACACCTTC; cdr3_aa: CASSTSYRVGYTF
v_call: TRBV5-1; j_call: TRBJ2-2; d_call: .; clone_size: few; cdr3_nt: TGCGCCAGCAGCTTGAAAGGGGTCGTAGAGACCGGGGAGCTGTTTTTT; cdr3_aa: CASSLKGVVETGELFF
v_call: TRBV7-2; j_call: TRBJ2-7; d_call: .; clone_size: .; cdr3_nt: TGTGCCAGCAGCTTAGGGGCCTCAGCCCCCTACGAGCAGTACTTC; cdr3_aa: CASSLGASAPYEQYF
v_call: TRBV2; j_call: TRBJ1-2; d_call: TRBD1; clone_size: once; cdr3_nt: TGTGCCAGCAGAGGGACAGGGGTTAACTATGGCTACACCTTC; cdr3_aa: CASRGTGVNYGYTF
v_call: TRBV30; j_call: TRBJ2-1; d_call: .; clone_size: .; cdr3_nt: TGTGCCTGGAGTGTTGGAGCCCTACCCCCCTACAATGAGCAGTTCTTC; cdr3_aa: CAWSVGALPPYNEQFF
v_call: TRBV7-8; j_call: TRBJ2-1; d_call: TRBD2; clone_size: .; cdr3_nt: TGTGCCAGCAGCTACTCCGGGACTAGCGGGATATATGAGCAGTTCTTC; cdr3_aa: CASSYSGTSGIYEQFF
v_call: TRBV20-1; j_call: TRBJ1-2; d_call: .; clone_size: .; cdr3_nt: TGCAGTGCTAGATCCGGCTATGGCTACACCTTC; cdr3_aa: CSARSGYGYTF
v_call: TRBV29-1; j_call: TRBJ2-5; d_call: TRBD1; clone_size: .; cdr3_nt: TGCAGCGTTGTGGAGGACAGGGGAAGAGAGACCCAGTACTTC; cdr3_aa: CSVVEDRGRETQYF
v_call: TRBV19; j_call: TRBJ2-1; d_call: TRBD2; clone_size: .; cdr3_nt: TGTGCCAGTAGTGGGCGGGGGGGCCAATACAATGAGCAGTTCTTC; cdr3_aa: CASSGRGGQYNEQFF
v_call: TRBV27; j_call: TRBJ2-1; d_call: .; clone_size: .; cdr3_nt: TGTGCCAGCAGTCAAGGGGGGGTCTACAATGAGCAGTTCTTC; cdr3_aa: CASSQGGVYNEQFF
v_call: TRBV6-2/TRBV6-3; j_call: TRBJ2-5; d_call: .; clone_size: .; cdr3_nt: TGTGCCAGCAGTTACGGTTGGACAGCACAAGAGACCCAGTACTTC; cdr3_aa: CASSYGWTAQETQYF
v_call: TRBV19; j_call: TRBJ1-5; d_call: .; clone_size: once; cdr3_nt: TGTGCCAGTAGAGCGACAGGTAGTGGCAATCAGCCCCAGCATTTT; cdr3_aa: CASRATGSGNQPQHF
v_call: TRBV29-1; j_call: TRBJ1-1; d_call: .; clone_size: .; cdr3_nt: TGCAGCGTTGGCGAGGTTGTGGGCACTGAAGCTTTCTTT; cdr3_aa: CSVGEVVGTEAFF
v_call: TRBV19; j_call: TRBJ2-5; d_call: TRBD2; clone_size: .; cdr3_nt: TGTGCCAGTAGTATGGGGGGACTAGCGGGACGGCAAGAGACCCAGTACTTC; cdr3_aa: CASSMGGLAGRQETQYF
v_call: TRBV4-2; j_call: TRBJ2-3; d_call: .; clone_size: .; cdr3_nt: TGTGCCAGCAGCCATTCCAAGCCAGATACGCAGTATTTT; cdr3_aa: CASSHSKPDTQYF
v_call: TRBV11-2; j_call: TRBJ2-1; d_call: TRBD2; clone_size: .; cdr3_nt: TGTGCCAGCAGCTTAAGCGGGGGGGCCTACAATGAGCAGTTCTTC; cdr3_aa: CASSLSGGAYNEQFF
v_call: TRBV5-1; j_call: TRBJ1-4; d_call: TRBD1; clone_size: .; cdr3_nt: TGCGCCAGCAGCTCGGGACAGGAAGATGAAAAACTGTTTTTT; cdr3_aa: CASSSGQEDEKLFF
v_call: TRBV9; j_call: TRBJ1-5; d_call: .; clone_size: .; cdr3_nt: TGTGCCAGCAGCCCCCGACAGGACCAGCCCCAGCATTTT; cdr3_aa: CASSPRQDQPQHF
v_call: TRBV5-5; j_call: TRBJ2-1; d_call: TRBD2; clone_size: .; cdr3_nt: TGTGCCAGCAGCTCAGGACTAGCGGGGGAGTGGTACAATGAGCAGTTCTTC; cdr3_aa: CASSSGLAGEWYNEQFF
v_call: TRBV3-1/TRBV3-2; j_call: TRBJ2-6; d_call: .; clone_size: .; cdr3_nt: TGTGCCAGCAGCAAGAGGGCCTCTGGGGCCAACGTCCTGACTTTC; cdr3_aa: CASSKRASGANVLTF
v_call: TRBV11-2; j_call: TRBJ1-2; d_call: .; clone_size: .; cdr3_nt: TGTGCCAGCAGCCCGGTGGGGGGGGCGCGGGGCTACACCTTC; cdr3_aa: CASSPVGGARGYTF
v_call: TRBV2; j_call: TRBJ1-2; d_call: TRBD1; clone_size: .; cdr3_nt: TGTGCCAGCAGTTCGACAGGGTTAATTTACACCTTC; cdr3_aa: CASSSTGLIYTF
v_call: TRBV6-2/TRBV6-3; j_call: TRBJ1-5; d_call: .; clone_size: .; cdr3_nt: TGTGCCAGCAGTTCGGCAGGGGTGAATCAGCCCCAGCATTTT; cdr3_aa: CASSSAGVNQPQHF
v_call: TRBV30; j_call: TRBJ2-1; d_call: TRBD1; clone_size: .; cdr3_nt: TGTGCCTGGGAGACAGGGATTGAGCAGTTCTTC; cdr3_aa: CAWETGIEQFF
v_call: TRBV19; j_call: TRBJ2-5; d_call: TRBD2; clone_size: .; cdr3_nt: TGTGCCAGTACTAGCGGGATTACGGCTGGGGAGACCCAGTACTTC; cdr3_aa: CASTSGITAGETQYF
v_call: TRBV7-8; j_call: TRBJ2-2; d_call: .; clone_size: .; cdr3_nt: TGTGCCAGCAGCCCCTTTGAGGGCAGTAGCAGTTGGGCCGGGGAGCTGTTTTTT; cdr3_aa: CASSPFEGSSSWAGELFF
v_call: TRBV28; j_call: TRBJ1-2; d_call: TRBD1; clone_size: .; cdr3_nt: TGTGCCACCTCCCCGTCCGGACAGGGAGGTCATGGCTACACCTTC; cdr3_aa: CATSPSGQGGHGYTF
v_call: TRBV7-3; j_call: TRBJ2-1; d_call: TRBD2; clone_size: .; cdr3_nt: TGTGCCAGAGTCCCACTAGCGGTCAATGAGCAGTTCTTC; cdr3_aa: CARVPLAVNEQFF
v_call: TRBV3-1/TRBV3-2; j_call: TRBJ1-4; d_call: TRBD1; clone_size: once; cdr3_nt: TGTGCCAGCAGCCCCGGACAGGGGCAAGGGAGTAATGAAAAACTGTTTTTT; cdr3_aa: CASSPGQGQGSNEKLFF
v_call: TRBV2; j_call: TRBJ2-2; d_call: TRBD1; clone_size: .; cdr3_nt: TGTGCCAGCAGTCATGACAGGGGAGTTGTCGGGGAGCTGTTTTTT; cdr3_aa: CASSHDRGVVGELFF
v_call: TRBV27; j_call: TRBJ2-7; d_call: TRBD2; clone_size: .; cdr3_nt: TGTGCCAGCAGTGCCGTCCTAGCGGGGCTAAAGTCCGAGCAGTACTTC; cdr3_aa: CASSAVLAGLKSEQYF
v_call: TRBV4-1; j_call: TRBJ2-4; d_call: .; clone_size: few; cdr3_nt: TGCGCCAGCAGCCAAGACCTCCTAGCGAATCCCAAAAACATTCAGTACTTC; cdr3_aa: CASSQDLLANPKNIQYF